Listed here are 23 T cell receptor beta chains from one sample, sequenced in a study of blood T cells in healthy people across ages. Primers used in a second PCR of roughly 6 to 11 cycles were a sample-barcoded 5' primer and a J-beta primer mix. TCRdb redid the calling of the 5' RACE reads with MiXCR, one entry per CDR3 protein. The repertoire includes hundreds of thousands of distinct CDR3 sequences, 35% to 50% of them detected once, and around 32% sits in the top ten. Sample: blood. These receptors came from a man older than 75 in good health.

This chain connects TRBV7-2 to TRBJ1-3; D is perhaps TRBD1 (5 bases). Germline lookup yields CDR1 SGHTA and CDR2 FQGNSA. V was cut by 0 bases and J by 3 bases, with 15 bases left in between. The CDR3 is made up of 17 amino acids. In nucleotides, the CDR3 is TGTGCCAGCAGCTTAGCGGGGGGGAGTACGATTGGAAACACCATATATTTT. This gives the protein CASSLAGGSTIGNTIYF.

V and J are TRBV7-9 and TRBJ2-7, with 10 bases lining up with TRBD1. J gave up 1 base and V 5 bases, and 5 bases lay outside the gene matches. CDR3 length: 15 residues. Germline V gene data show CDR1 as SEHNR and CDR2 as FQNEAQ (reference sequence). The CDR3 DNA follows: TGTGCCAGCAGCCACGGGACAGGGGATTCCTACGAGCAGTACTTC. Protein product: CASSHGTGDSYEQYF.

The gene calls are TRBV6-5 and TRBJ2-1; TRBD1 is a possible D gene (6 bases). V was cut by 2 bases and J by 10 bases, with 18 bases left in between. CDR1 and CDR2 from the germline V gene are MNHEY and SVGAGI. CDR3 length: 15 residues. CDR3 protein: CASSYGGTGSYEQFF. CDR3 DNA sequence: TGTGCCAGCAGTTACGGGGGCACTGGCTCCTACGAGCAGTTCTTC.

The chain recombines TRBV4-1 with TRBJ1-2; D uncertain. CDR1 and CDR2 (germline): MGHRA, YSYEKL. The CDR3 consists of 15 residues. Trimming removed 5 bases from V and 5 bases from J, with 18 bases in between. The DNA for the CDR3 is TGCGCCAGCAGCTTGACACGCGATGGGGTGTATGGCTACACCTTC. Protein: CASSLTRDGVYGYTF.

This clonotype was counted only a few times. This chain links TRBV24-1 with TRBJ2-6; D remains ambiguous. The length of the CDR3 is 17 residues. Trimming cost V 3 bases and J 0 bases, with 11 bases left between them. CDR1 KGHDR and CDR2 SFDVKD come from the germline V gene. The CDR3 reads CATSDINSDSGANVLTF. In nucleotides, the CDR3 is TGTGCCACCAGTGATATCAATAGTGACTCTGGGGCCAACGTCCTGACTTTC.

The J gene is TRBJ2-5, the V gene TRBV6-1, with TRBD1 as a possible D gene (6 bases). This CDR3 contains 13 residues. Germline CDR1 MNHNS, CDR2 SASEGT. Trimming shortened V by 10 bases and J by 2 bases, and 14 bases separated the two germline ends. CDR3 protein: CAITKQGQETQYF. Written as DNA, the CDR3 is TGTGCCATCACAAAACAGGGACAAGAGACCCAGTACTTC.

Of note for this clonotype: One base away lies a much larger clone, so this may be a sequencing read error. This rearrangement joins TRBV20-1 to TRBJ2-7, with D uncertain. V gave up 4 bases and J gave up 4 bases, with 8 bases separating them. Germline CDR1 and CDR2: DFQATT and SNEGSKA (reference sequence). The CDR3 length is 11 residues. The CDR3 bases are TGCAGTGCTAAAGGACCGTACGAGCAGTACGTC. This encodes CSAKGPYEQYV.

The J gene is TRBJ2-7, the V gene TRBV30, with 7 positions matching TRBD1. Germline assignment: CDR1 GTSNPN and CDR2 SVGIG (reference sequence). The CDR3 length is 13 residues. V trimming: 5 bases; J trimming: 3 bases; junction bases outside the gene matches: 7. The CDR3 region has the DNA TGTGCCTGGGCCGGGACAGTGGGCTACGAGCAGTACTTC. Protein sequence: CAWAGTVGYEQYF.

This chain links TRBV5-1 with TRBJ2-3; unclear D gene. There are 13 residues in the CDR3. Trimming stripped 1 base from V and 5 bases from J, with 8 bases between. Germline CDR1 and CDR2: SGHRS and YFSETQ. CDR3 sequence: CASSLSKVDTQYF. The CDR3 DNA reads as TGCGCCAGCAGCTTGTCCAAGGTAGATACGCAGTATTTT. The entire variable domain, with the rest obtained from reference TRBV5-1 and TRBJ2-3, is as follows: KAGVTQTPRYLIKTRGQQVTLSCSPISGHRSVSWYQQTPGQGLQFLFEYFSETQRNKGNFPGRFSGRQFSNSRSEMNVSTLELGDSALYLCASSLSKVDTQYFGPGTRLTVL.

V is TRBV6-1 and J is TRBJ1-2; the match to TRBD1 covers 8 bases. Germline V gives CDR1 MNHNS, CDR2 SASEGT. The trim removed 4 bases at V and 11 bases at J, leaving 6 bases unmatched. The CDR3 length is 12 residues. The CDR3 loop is CASSVRQGKYTF. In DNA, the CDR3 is TGTGCCAGCAGTGTTAGACAGGGGAAGTACACCTTC.

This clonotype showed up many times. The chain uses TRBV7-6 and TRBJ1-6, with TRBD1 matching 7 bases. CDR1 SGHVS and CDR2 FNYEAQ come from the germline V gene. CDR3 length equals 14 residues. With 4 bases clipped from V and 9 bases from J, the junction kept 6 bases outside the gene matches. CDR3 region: CASSSGQEGSPLHF. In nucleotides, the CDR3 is TGTGCCAGCAGCTCTGGACAGGAAGGTTCACCCCTCCACTTT.

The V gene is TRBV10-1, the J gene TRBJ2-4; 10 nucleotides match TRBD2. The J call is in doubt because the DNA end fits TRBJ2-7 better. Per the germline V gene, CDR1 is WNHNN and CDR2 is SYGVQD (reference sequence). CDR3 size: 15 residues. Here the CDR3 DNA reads TGCGCCAGCAGTGGACGAAGCGGGGGGGATTACGAGCAGTACTTC. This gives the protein CASSGRSGGDYEQYF.

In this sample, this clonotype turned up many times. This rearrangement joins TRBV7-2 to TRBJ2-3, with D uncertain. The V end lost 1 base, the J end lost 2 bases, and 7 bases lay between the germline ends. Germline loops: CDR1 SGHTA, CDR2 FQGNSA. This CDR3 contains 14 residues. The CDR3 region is CASSLVAATDTQYF. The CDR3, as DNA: TGTGCCAGCAGCTTAGTTGCCGCCACAGATACGCAGTATTTT.

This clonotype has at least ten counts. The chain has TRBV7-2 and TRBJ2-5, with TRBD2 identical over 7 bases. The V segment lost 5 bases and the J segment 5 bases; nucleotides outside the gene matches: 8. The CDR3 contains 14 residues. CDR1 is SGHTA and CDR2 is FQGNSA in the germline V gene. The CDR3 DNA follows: TGTGCCAGCAGCCCGTCCGGGGGAGGGGAGACCCAGTACTTC. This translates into CASSPSGGGETQYF.

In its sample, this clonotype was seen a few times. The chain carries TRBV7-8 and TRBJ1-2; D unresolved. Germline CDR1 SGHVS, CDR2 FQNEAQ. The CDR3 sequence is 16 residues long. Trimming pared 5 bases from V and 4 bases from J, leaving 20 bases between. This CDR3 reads CASSLRLPSWSYGYTF. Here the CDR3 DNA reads TGTGCCAGCAGCCTTCGACTGCCCTCTTGGAGCTATGGCTACACCTTC.

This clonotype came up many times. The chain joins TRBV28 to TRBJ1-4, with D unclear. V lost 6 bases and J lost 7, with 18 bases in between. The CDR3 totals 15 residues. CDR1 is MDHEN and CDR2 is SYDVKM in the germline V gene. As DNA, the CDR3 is TGTGCCAGCAGCTCATTGAGGGATAATCGTGAAAAACTGTTTTTT. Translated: CASSSLRDNREKLFF.

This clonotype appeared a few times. The CDR3 sequence is CSARDGSGYGYTF. The CDR3 DNA reads as TGCAGTGCTAGAGATGGGTCGGGATATGGCTACACCTTC. The genes are TRBV20-1 and TRBJ1-2; D call uncertain. There are 13 residues in the CDR3. Germline CDR1 DFQATT, CDR2 SNEGSKA (reference sequence). Trimming removed 0 bases at V and 5 bases at J, with 10 bases between.

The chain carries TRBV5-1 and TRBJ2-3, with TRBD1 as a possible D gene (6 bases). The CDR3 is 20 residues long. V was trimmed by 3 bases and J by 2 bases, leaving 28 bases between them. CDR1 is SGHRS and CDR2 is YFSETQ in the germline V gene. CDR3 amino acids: CASSSPQGQALRSDTDTQYF. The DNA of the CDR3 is TGCGCCAGCAGCTCACCCCAGGGGCAGGCATTGCGGAGCGACACAGATACGCAGTATTTT.

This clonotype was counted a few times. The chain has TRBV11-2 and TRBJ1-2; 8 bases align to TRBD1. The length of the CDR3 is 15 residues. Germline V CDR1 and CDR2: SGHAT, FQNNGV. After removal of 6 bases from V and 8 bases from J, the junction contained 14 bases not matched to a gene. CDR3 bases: TGTGCCAGCAGACCGTACGGAGGACAGGGAGGCGGCTACACCTTC. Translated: CASRPYGGQGGGYTF.

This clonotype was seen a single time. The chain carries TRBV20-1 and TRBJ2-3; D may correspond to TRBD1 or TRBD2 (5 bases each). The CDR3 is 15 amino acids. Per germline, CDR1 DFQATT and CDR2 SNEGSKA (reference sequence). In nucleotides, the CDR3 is TGCAGCGCCCAACTTGCAGGGAGCAACACAGATACGCAGTATTTT. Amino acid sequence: CSAQLAGSNTDTQYF.

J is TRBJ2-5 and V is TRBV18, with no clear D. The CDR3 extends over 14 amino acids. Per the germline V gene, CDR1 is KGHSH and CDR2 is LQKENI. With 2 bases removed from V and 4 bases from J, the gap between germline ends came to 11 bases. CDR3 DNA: TGTGCCAGCTCACCAAATATCCTGAGAGAGACCCAGTACTTC. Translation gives CASSPNILRETQYF.

CDR3 sequence reads: CSASSWRMANEKLFF. CDR3 DNA: TGCAGTGCTAGTAGTTGGAGGATGGCTAATGAAAAACTGTTTTTT. The chain combines TRBV20-1 with TRBJ1-4; D is undetermined. CDR1 is DFQATT and CDR2 is SNEGSKA in the germline V gene (reference sequence). Trimming cost V 3 bases and J 3 bases, with 14 bases left between them. The CDR3 is 15 amino acids.

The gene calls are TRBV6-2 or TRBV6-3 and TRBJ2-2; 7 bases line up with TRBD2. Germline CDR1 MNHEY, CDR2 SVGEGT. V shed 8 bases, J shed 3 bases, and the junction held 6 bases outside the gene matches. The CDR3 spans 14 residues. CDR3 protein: CASWEGSYTGELFF. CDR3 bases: TGTGCCAGCTGGGAGGGATCTTACACCGGGGAGCTGTTTTTT.